The present entry profiles one T cell receptor beta chain with its context. Authors' analysis steps: Nucleated cell counts were estimated from reference gene primer amplification. Libraries were prepared by immunoSEQ multiplex PCR; TCRdb keeps only in-frame clonotypes and omits some of them. D and trimming were read from the DNA, whereas the V and J calls and clone size are those reported in that table. Of about 96,000 clones in the sample, 70% to 85% were seen once. The data belong to a study of blood T cell repertoires in COVID-19. Study information: The samples span acute and convalescent COVID-19 from the United States, Italy and Spain. T cells, B-cell-depleted T cells, or PBMCs supplied cDNA or gDNA.

The CDR3 is 13 residues long. Looked up from germline, CDR1 is LNHDA and CDR2 is SQIVND (reference sequence). V shed 3 bases and J shed 5 bases, with 10 bases lying between them. The receptor's source is a woman aged 55 to 70 with acute or convalescent COVID-19. Specimen: peripheral blood. The chain couples TRBV19 to TRBJ2-5; D is possibly TRBD1 (5 bases). The CDR3: CASSISGLETQYF. In DNA form, the CDR3 reads TGTGCCAGTAGTATTTCAGGGCTGGAGACCCAGTACTTC.